The next 13 T cell receptor beta chains were all read from a single sample in a study of tumor-infiltrating lymphocytes in primary liver carcinoma. TCR beta cDNA was prepared out of roughly 500 ng total RNA by means of a constant-region primer. Three nested multiplex PCR rounds, a slightly modified ARM-PCR, produced the libraries for TCR beta. It was with TRBV1-TRBV30 forward primers and a C-beta reverse primer that the first two PCR rounds were run, at approximately 10 cycles each. TCRdb re-called the multiplex PCR reads through MiXCR, storing one row per CDR3 protein. Found here are about 200,000 distinct CDR3 sequences, less than 75% of them singletons; the top ten hold about 7.1%. Alongside blood RNA obtained from unsorted whole blood, germline DNA was also extracted. The material sequenced was peripheral blood. The source is a woman in her fifties or sixties with primary liver carcinoma and hepatitis B virus infection.

On this clonotype: Germline and junction disagree at one end, which may indicate a read error. The chain is built from TRBV7-9 and TRBJ2-1; 10 bases align to TRBD2. Germline loops: CDR1 SEHNR, CDR2 FQNEAQ (reference sequence). The CDR3 spans 18 residues. DNA for the CDR3: TGTGTCAGCAGCTTAATCAGACCGTCTAGCGGGAGACCCCATGAGCAGTTCTTC. This codes for CVSSLIRPSSGRPHEQFF.

V and J are TRBV10-2 and TRBJ1-2; maybe TRBD1 (6 bases). Trimming shortened V by 11 bases and J by 7 bases, and 20 bases separated the two germline ends. CDR1 WSHSY and CDR2 SAAADI come from the germline V gene. The CDR3 has 13 amino acids. The CDR3 DNA follows: TGCGCCTGCAAGGGGGGGCAGAGCTGTGGCTACACCTTC. This codes for CACKGGQSCGYTF.

This clonotype showed up just once. One base away lies a much larger clone, so this may be a sequencing read error. The chain carries TRBV29-1 and TRBJ1-5; maybe TRBD1 (6 bases). Germline V lookup: CDR1 SQVTM, CDR2 ANQGSEA. V lost 6 bases and J 5 bases, leaving 14 bases between the germline ends. The CDR3 has 13 amino acids. CDR3 coding DNA: TGCAGCGTCAGACAGGAAGATCATCAGCCCCAGCATTTT. The encoded protein is CSVRQEDHQPQHF.

As regards this clonotype: This may be a read error: a much more frequent sequence differs by one nucleotide. J is TRBJ2-7 and V is TRBV6-2 or TRBV6-3, with D perhaps TRBD1 (6 bases). Germline lookup yields CDR1 MNHEY and CDR2 SVGEGT. Trimming removed 8 bases from V and 6 bases from J, with 20 bases in between. The CDR3 contains 14 residues. The CDR3 DNA follows: TGTGCCAGCTGTTTTTACGACAGGTTGCCCGAGCAGTACTTC. Its translation is CASCFYDRLPEQYF.

The sample holds a few counts of this clonotype. V and J are TRBV7-9 and TRBJ1-3; D unclear. V was clipped by 4 bases and J by 8 bases, with 6 bases between them. Per germline, CDR1 SEHNR and CDR2 FQNEAQ (reference sequence). The CDR3 consists of 11 residues. The CDR3, as DNA: TGTGCCAGCAGCTCCGGGGACACCATATATTTT. It specifies CASSSGDTIYF.

This clonotype has only a few counts. This sequence joins TRBV28 and TRBJ2-5, with 8 bases identical to TRBD1. Germline V gene data show CDR1 as MDHEN and CDR2 as SYDVKM. With V trimmed by 8 bases and J by 7 bases, 12 bases remained unmatched. CDR3 length equals 14 residues. The CDR3 region has the DNA TGTGCCAGCTTTGCCTCAGGACAGGGTGGGACCCAGTACTTC. It encodes CASFASGQGGTQYF.

A note on this clonotype: A read error is possible here, since a much larger clone lies one base away. The chain recombines TRBV10-3 with TRBJ2-5; TRBD2 agrees at 9 bases. The CDR3 is 15 amino acids. J was trimmed by 1 base and V by 7 bases; bases with no gene match: 7. Germline V CDR1 and CDR2: ENHRY, SYGVKD. CDR3 in amino acids: CAITEREVTQETQYF. The CDR3 nucleotides are TGTGCCATCACGGAGCGGGAGGTGACCCAAGAGACCCAGTACTTC.

Points on this clonotype: A read error may account for a junction end that differs from germline. V gene TRBV12-3 or TRBV12-4 combines with J gene TRBJ2-7; 7 bases match TRBD1. The CDR3 runs to 15 residues. Here the CDR3 reads CASRLGQGDLYEQYF. CDR3 nucleotide sequence: TGTGCCAGCAGATTAGGGCAGGGGGATTTATACGAACAGTACTTC.

Worth noting for this clonotype: At one end the junction does not follow the germline gene, possibly because of a read error. The V gene is TRBV4-1, the J gene TRBJ2-7, with 9 bases identical to TRBD2. CDR1 and CDR2 (germline): MGHRA, YSYEKL. This CDR3 is 13 amino acids long. The DNA of the CDR3 is TGCGCCGGCAGCATAACTAGCGGGTACGAGCAGTACTTC. Amino acid sequence: CAGSITSGYEQYF.

This clonotype was seen just once. The V gene is TRBV14, the J gene TRBJ2-7; D is unresolved. V gave up 1 base and J gave up 2 bases, with 12 bases separating them. CDR1 is SGHDN and CDR2 is FVKESK in the germline V gene. The CDR3 has 15 residues. The DNA for the CDR3 is TGTGCCAGCAGCCAAGGACTCCTGGGGACCTACGAGCAGTACTTC. It codes for CASSQGLLGTYEQYF.

About this clonotype: This is likely a read error, given that the CDR3 carries no conserved phenylalanine or tryptophan at its end. This sequence joins TRBV6-5 and TRBJ1-1; D not certain. This CDR3 region has 15 residues. V lost 5 bases and J 0 bases, leaving 13 bases between the germline ends. Looked up from germline, CDR1 is MNHEY and CDR2 is SVGAGI. This CDR3 is CASSNKPSLNTEAFL. CDR3 nucleotide sequence: TGTGCCAGCAGTAACAAGCCATCTCTGAACACTGAAGCTTTCCTT.

As regards this clonotype: A much larger clone lies a single base off, so this may be a read error. This sequence joins TRBV6-1 and TRBJ2-7, with unresolved D. Looked up from germline, CDR1 is MNHNS and CDR2 is SASEGT. Trimming removed 10 bases from V and 5 bases from J, with 12 bases in between. The CDR3 length is 11 residues. The CDR3 nucleotides read TGTGCCACTCGGGTTACCGACGAGCAGTACTTC. This codes for CATRVTDEQYF.

On this clonotype itself: The germline gene is not matched at one end of the junction; a read error may be the cause. The rearrangement links TRBV11-2 to TRBJ2-1; 9 positions match TRBD2. This CDR3 has 16 amino acids. Germline CDR1 reads SGHAT; CDR2 reads FQNNGV. The chain's CDR3 is CASSLMGAGGPNKQFF. Here the CDR3 DNA reads TGTGCCAGCAGCCTAATGGGAGCGGGAGGACCCAATAAGCAGTTCTTC.